The T cell receptor beta chain under discussion was sequenced for a study of blood T cell repertoires in COVID-19 (dated by TCRdb to the early 2020s). Looking at the study overall: Collaborator samples came from the United States, Italy and Spain and covered acute and convalescent phases of COVID-19. The material from the prospective study consisted of cDNA or gDNA derived from T cells, B-cell-depleted T cells, or PBMCs. Subjects who had been exposed to COVID-19, were actively infected with it, or had recovered from it provided the deeply sampled blood TCRbeta repertoires that made up the dataset. A freely available public database, intended as a resource for researchers studying the immune response to SARS-CoV-2, is where the repertoires were released. The samples were drawn from two sources: the first 160 participants of the ongoing ImmuneRACE study, and 950 to 1,500 subjects contributed by 6 global collaborators. Nearly every sample came with metadata listing a de-identified subject ID, COVID-19 status, age in years and sex. Where available, HLA class I and class II types were taken from metadata supplied by the sample provider and were not determined by assay-based typing.

At one collaborating source in Seattle, patients were enrolled during active infection and were followed longitudinally through the course of disease. Each collaborating institution followed its own protocols to collect whole blood in K2EDTA tubes. Collaborator samples were shipped for TCRbeta analysis as frozen whole blood, isolated PBMCs, or DNA extracted from either sample type. To note about this clone: The target of this receptor is not known. No quality values exist for individual bases; no much larger clone is one base distant.

Including the terminal cysteine and phenylalanine, the CDR3 comprises 15 residues. Only the CDR3 portion is preserved as DNA: 45 bases, with reading frame beginning at the first base. The germline V gene gives CDR1 as LGHNA and CDR2 as YSLEER. Trimming takes 4 bases off V and 1 base off J; junction bases not matched to a gene: 3. TCRbeta CDR3 regions were amplified from genomic DNA using the immunoSEQ Assay, a bias-controlled multiplex PCR. On the authors' methods: The number of nucleated cells in each sample was estimated by amplification of reference gene primers within the assay. Sequence reads were collapsed and filtered to measure the absolute abundance of every unique TCRbeta CDR3 rearrangement. Productive Simpson clonality was computed per sample as the square root of Simpson's diversity index over productive rearrangements. Sourced from immuneACCESS, this table was stored by TCRdb with only in-frame sequences that have V and J called. A share of the clones is absent; for the studies checked, an unresolved V gene accounts for under half, and the remainder has no known explanation. That table gives V, J and clone size, and the DNA gave D and trimming. This sample holds 200,000 to 250,000 clones; about nine tenths were observed only once. The top ten constitute 2% to 3% of the sample.

General study outcomes and caveats: The quantity of clinical and demographic metadata differed by source and by participant and was supplied without curation.

The sequence derives from a man younger than 45 with COVID-19, enrolled during active disease. Rearrangement joined TRBV4-3 to TRBJ1-1; TRBD1 matches 10 bases in the middle. Sequenced input: peripheral blood. The CDR3 protein sequence reads: CASSRRDRGNTEAFF. The nucleotide sequence reads TGCGCCAGCAGCCGGCGGGACAGGGGGAACACTGAAGCTTTCTTT.